Included here is one TCR beta chain sequence, with context. Locally advanced or metastatic urothelial carcinoma was diagnosed in the patients. The protocol was immunoSEQ multiplex PCR, while the TCRdb copy is restricted to in-frame clones and leaves out a portion. The table includes 85,000 to 100,000 clones, roughly nine tenths detected once. The J segment lost 4 bases and the V segment lost 4 bases, leaving 4 bases of the junction unmatched. CDR3 length: 16 residues. Per the germline V gene, CDR1 is SGDLS and CDR2 is YYNGEE. The entry originates in a study of PD-L1 blockade in urothelial cancer. Whole-study context: Patients had received 0 to 3 prior chemotherapy regimens.

The sample in question was PBMCs, obtained around atezolizumab (anti-PD-L1) treatment. This receptor was obtained from a man aged 60 to 69 with urothelial cancer. The rearrangement links TRBV9 to TRBJ2-2; 13 bases are a match to TRBD2. As DNA, the CDR3 is TGTGCCAGCAGCCTTGGGACTAGCGGGGCCACCGGGGAGCTGTTTTTT. It is translated as CASSLGTSGATGELFF.